Presented here are 4 T cell receptor beta chains from one specimen sequenced in a study of shared clonotypes between healthy human individuals. TCRdb's copy holds only in-frame clones and misses some; the assay was immunoSEQ multiplex PCR. The sample has about 2.4 million clones; roughly 93% are singletons. The material sequenced was naive CD4+ T cells from PBMCs. Regarding subset: CD45RA+ positively selected. These receptor sequences come from a man in his late teens or twenties in good health. Some clones in this sample may be carry-over from other donors' samples.

Concerning this clone itself: Other DNA sequences of this sample code for an identical CDR3. The chain joins TRBV2 to TRBJ1-2, with 7 bases matching TRBD1. From germline, CDR1 is SNHLY and CDR2 FYNNEI. The CDR3 totals 13 residues. J lost 3 bases, V lost 4 bases, and 2 bases had no gene match. The CDR3 nucleotides are TGTGCCAGCAGTGGTGACAGGGACTATGGCTACACCTTC. The encoded protein is CASSGDRDYGYTF.

The J gene is TRBJ2-1, the V gene TRBV5-1, with D possibly being TRBD1 (6 bases). V was clipped by 3 bases and J by 8 bases, with 21 bases between them. This CDR3 contains 16 residues. From germline, CDR1 is SGHRS and CDR2 YFSETQ. CDR3 sequence: CASSSTGNKEIDEQFF. The CDR3 DNA reads as TGCGCCAGCAGCTCGACAGGCAATAAGGAGATCGATGAGCAGTTCTTC.

The chain carries TRBV5-1 and TRBJ2-7, with D perhaps assigned TRBD1 or TRBD2 (5 bases each). V dropped 2 bases and J dropped 5 bases, with 17 bases sitting between them. CDR1 is SGHRS and CDR2 is YFSETQ in the germline V gene. This CDR3 has 15 residues. CDR3 protein: CASSFRDPDVHEQYF. The CDR3 nucleotides are TGCGCCAGCAGCTTCCGGGACCCTGACGTCCACGAGCAGTACTTC.

This chain connects TRBV10-3 to TRBJ1-2; D is uncertain. The CDR3 is 12 amino acids. Between the trimmed V and J ends, which lost 10 bases and 1 base, there was a span of 10 bases. The germline V gene encodes CDR1 ENHRY and CDR2 SYGVKD. CDR3 nucleotide sequence: TGTGCCAGCCAAGGACTTAACTATGGCTACACCTTC. This sequence encodes CASQGLNYGYTF.